The next 25 T cell receptor beta chains were all read from a single sample in a study of blood T cell repertoires in COVID-19. Measured with immunoSEQ multiplex PCR; TCRdb has only the in-frame clones, and not every one. The repertoire has about 360,000 clones, 70% to 90% of them found once; the top ten carry about 2.1%. The sample comprised PBMCs or T cells enriched from blood (not recorded which). Every receptor here comes from a man aged 40-55 years in a cohort exposed to, infected with or recovered from COVID-19 (not recorded which).

The gene calls are TRBV9 and TRBJ2-1; the D gene is possibly TRBD2 (6 bases). Trimming cost V 0 bases and J 1 base, with 11 bases left between them. Germline assignment: CDR1 SGDLS and CDR2 YYNGEE. This CDR3 is built from 16 residues. As DNA, the CDR3 is TGTGCCAGCAGCGTAGCGGCTAGCGAATCCTACAATGAGCAGTTCTTC. Translated, it gives CASSVAASESYNEQFF. Supplemented by reference TRBV9 and TRBJ2-1, the full variable domain reads DSGVTQTPKHLITATGQRVTLRCSPRSGDLSVYWYQQSLDQGLQFLIQYYNGEERAKGNILERFSAQQFPDLHSELNLSSLELGDSALYFCASSVAASESYNEQFFGPGTRLTVL.

V is TRBV11-2 and J is TRBJ2-7; D might be TRBD2 (6 bases). Germline CDR1 SGHAT, CDR2 FQNNGV. The CDR3 contains 15 residues. V was pared by 4 bases and J by 4 bases, with 17 bases between. CDR3 nucleotides: TGTGCCAGCAGCTCCAATAGACTAGTGTTATACGAGCAGTACTTC. Its protein is CASSSNRLVLYEQYF.

The chain links TRBV28 to TRBJ1-1; 8 nucleotides line up with TRBD1. Unmatched junction bases numbered 14, after V lost 8 bases and J lost 6 bases. This CDR3 has 15 residues. Germline V gives CDR1 MDHEN, CDR2 SYDVKM. CDR3 sequence: CASDRGRGTGSEAFF. The CDR3 region has the DNA TGTGCCAGCGACCGTGGTCGGGGGACAGGTTCTGAAGCTTTCTTT.

The rearrangement uses TRBV11-2 and TRBJ2-1, with 9 positions matching TRBD2. CDR1 and CDR2 from the germline V gene are SGHAT and FQNNGV. This CDR3 region has 14 residues. V shed 5 bases and J 4 bases; nucleotides not matched to a gene: 3. CDR3 in amino acids: CASSSSGSYNEQFF. The CDR3, as DNA: TGTGCCAGCAGCAGTAGCGGGAGTTACAATGAGCAGTTCTTC.

The CDR3 nucleotides read TGTGCCAGTAGTATACAGGGTAGCACCGGGGAGCTGTTTTTT. Residues: CASSIQGSTGELFF. The genes are TRBV19 and TRBJ2-2, with a tentative D call TRBD1 (5 bases). CDR1 LNHDA and CDR2 SQIVND come from the germline V gene (reference sequence). Trimming removed 2 bases from V and 4 bases from J, with 8 bases in between. The length of the CDR3 is 14 residues.

This chain links TRBV6-6 with TRBJ1-5; no clear D. The germline gives CDR1 MNHNY, CDR2 SVGAGI (reference sequence). The V and J ends lost 11 bases and 4 bases respectively, with 12 bases between them. The CDR3 is made up of 12 amino acids. CDR3: CAGKETNQPQHF. For the CDR3, the DNA is TGTGCCGGCAAGGAGACGAATCAGCCCCAGCATTTT.

The gene calls are TRBV15 and TRBJ2-3, with 9 positions matching TRBD2. Germline V gene lookup returns CDR1 LNHNV and CDR2 YYDKDF (reference sequence). The J segment lost 2 bases and the V segment lost 0 bases, leaving 12 bases of the junction unmatched. The CDR3 has 19 residues. Written as DNA, the CDR3 is TGTGCCACCAGCAGAGATGGAGGACGACTAGCGGAGCTCACAGATACGCAGTATTTT. It specifies CATSRDGGRLAELTDTQYF.

The chain uses TRBV30 and TRBJ2-3; TRBD2 might be the D (6 bases). The germline V gene encodes CDR1 GTSNPN and CDR2 SVGIG (reference sequence). The CDR3 contains 13 residues. V lost 3 bases and J 8 bases, leaving 15 bases between the germline ends. CDR3 coding DNA: TGTGCCTGGAGCGCGGGATCTCTGGGTACGCAGTATTTT. It translates to CAWSAGSLGTQYF.

CDR3 amino acids: CASSNPGRAGANVLTF. The CDR3 region has the DNA TGTGCCAGTAGTAACCCGGGGAGGGCGGGGGCCAACGTCCTGACTTTC. The chain links TRBV19 to TRBJ2-6, with 7 bases matching TRBD2. The germline CDR1 and CDR2 sequences are LNHDA and SQIVND (reference sequence). The V and J ends lost 4 bases and 4 bases, in that order; junction bases with no gene match: 7. The CDR3 loop spans 16 amino acids.

This clone was found once. V gene TRBV27 combines with J gene TRBJ2-5; 9 nucleotides line up with TRBD1. The length of the CDR3 is 16 residues. Germline lookup yields CDR1 MNHEY and CDR2 SMNVEV (reference sequence). V was clipped by 6 bases and J by 5 bases; unmatched bases: 13. CDR3 coding DNA: TGTGCCAGCAGCCAACTCCGCACAGGGGGCTTGGAGACCCAGTACTTC. This codes for CASSQLRTGGLETQYF.

The chain combines TRBV6-5 with TRBJ2-7, with D perhaps matching TRBD2 (6 bases). CDR1 and CDR2 (germline): MNHEY, SVGAGI. V lost 6 bases and J 0 bases, leaving 12 bases between the germline ends. The CDR3 totals 14 residues. The CDR3 sequence: CASSREADSYEQYF. CDR3 coding DNA: TGTGCCAGCAGCAGGGAGGCCGACTCCTACGAGCAGTACTTC.

A word on this clone: The same CDR3 is also encoded by other DNA sequences in this sample. The genes are TRBV5-1 and TRBJ1-6; TRBD1 aligns across 9 bases. The CDR3 covers 14 residues. Germline CDR1 SGHRS, CDR2 YFSETQ. V was pared by 2 bases and J by 8 bases, with 2 bases of the junction left unmatched. CDR3 region: CASSLQGADSPLHF. The CDR3 DNA follows: TGCGCCAGCAGCTTACAGGGGGCGGATTCACCCCTCCACTTT.

The chain couples TRBV27 to TRBJ2-3, with a tentative D call TRBD2 (5 bases). The length of the CDR3 is 15 residues. V dropped 4 bases and J dropped 0 bases, with 11 bases sitting between them. The V gene's germline CDR1 is MNHEY and CDR2 SMNVEV (reference sequence). The CDR3 here is CASSYEGSSTDTQYF. For the CDR3, the DNA is TGTGCCAGCAGTTATGAGGGATCTAGCACAGATACGCAGTATTTT.

This chain links TRBV11-3 with TRBJ2-2; TRBD1 matches at 7 bases. Trimming at V came to 5 bases and at J to 1 base, leaving 1 base not matched to a gene. CDR3 length equals 14 residues. Germline CDR1 and CDR2: SGHNT and YENEEA. The CDR3 region is CASSRGLNTGELFF. In nucleotides, the CDR3 is TGTGCCAGCAGCAGGGGGCTGAACACCGGGGAGCTGTTTTTT.

The chain employs TRBV10-1 and TRBJ2-1; 7 bases fit TRBD2. This CDR3 spans 15 amino acids. V was pared by 3 bases and J by 4 bases, with 6 bases of the junction left unmatched. Germline V gene lookup returns CDR1 WNHNN and CDR2 SYGVQD (reference sequence). The CDR3 reads CASSESGGTYNEQFF. In DNA form, the CDR3 reads TGCGCCAGCAGTGAATCGGGAGGTACTTACAATGAGCAGTTCTTC.

The V and J genes are TRBV30 and TRBJ2-3; TRBD2 matches at 8 bases. After removal of 5 bases from V and 4 bases from J, the junction contained 5 bases not matched to a gene. The CDR3 loop spans 13 amino acids. The germline V gene encodes CDR1 GTSNPN and CDR2 SVGIG (reference sequence). The CDR3 nucleotides are TGTGCCTGGTCCAGCGGGAGCGCAGATACGCAGTATTTT. Protein: CAWSSGSADTQYF. The full variable domain, with the rest looked up from reference TRBV30 and TRBJ2-3, is SQTIHQWPATLVQPVGSPLSLECTVEGTSNPNLYWYRQAAGRGLQLLFYSVGIGQISSEVPQNLSASRPQDRQFILSSKKLLLSDSGFYLCAWSSGSADTQYFGPGTRLTVL.

The chain employs TRBV4-2 and TRBJ2-7, with 9 bases identical to TRBD2. Germline V gene sequence: CDR1 LGHNA, CDR2 YNFKEQ. Losses at the gene ends were 4 bases for V and 4 bases for J; bases not matched to a gene: 5. CDR3 length equals 14 residues. The CDR3: CASSRETSGYEQYF. CDR3 in DNA: TGTGCCAGCAGCCGAGAGACTAGCGGTTACGAGCAGTACTTC.

The V gene is TRBV24-1, the J gene TRBJ1-6; 8 positions match TRBD1. The germline gives CDR1 KGHDR, CDR2 SFDVKD. After removal of 0 bases from V and 1 base from J, the junction contained 10 bases not matched to a gene. This CDR3 spans 20 amino acids. The DNA of the CDR3 is TGTGCCACCAGTGATTTGCACCGCGACAGGGGAGAATCCTATAATTCACCCCTCCACTTT. Translated: CATSDLHRDRGESYNSPLHF.

The chain employs TRBV10-2 and TRBJ1-3; D is uncertain. V was trimmed by 10 bases and J by 0 bases, leaving 13 bases between them. This CDR3 is 14 amino acids long. The germline CDR1 and CDR2 sequences are WSHSY and SAAADI. The chain's CDR3 is CATFGGSSGNTIYF. The DNA for the CDR3 is TGCGCCACCTTTGGAGGGAGCTCTGGAAACACCATATATTTT.

This clone was counted a single time. Other DNA sequences of this sample code for an identical CDR3. The J gene is TRBJ2-7, the V gene TRBV19, with TRBD1 identical over 9 bases. Trimming removed 5 bases from V and 2 bases from J; junction bases left unmatched: 4. CDR1 is LNHDA and CDR2 is SQIVND in the germline V gene (reference sequence). This CDR3 has 14 residues. The DNA for the CDR3 is TGTGCCAGTAGTCCCCGGACAGGGGCCTACGAGCAGTACTTC. Protein sequence: CASSPRTGAYEQYF.

The sample holds a few counts of this clone. The genes are TRBV9 and TRBJ2-7; D is perhaps TRBD1 (6 bases). The V gene lost 4 bases and the J gene lost 2 bases, with 10 bases spanning the gap. The CDR3 spans 13 residues. CDR1 is SGDLS and CDR2 is YYNGEE in the germline V gene. CDR3 in amino acids: CASSPDRPYEQYF. Written as DNA, the CDR3 is TGTGCCAGCAGCCCCGACAGGCCCTACGAGCAGTACTTC.

Worth noting for this clone: Different DNA sequences within this sample yield the same CDR3. CDR3 nucleotides: TGCGCCAGCAGCTTGGGGGCGGGGATAACCTACGAGCAGTACTTC. Translation gives CASSLGAGITYEQYF. The rearrangement uses TRBV5-1 and TRBJ2-7, with D possibly matching TRBD2 (6 bases). The V gene's germline CDR1 is SGHRS and CDR2 YFSETQ. This CDR3 comprises 15 residues. Between the trimmed V and J ends, which lost 0 bases and 2 bases, there was a span of 12 bases.

The chain has TRBV5-1 and TRBJ2-7, with 10 bases that match TRBD2. V shed 5 bases, J shed 4 bases, and the junction held 6 bases outside the gene matches. CDR1 SGHRS and CDR2 YFSETQ come from the germline V gene. The CDR3 totals 14 residues. CDR3 amino acids: CASSRTTSGYEQYF. CDR3 DNA sequence: TGCGCCAGCAGTCGTACGACTAGCGGGTACGAGCAGTACTTC. Together with reference TRBV5-1 and TRBJ2-7, the CDR3 gives the full variable domain: KAGVTQTPRYLIKTRGQQVTLSCSPISGHRSVSWYQQTPGQGLQFLFEYFSETQRNKGNFPGRFSGRQFSNSRSEMNVSTLELGDSALYLCASSRTTSGYEQYFGPGTRLTVT.

The chain employs TRBV2 and TRBJ1-6; D call uncertain. Trimming pared 7 bases from V and 7 bases from J, leaving 14 bases between. Germline CDR1 is SNHLY and CDR2 is FYNNEI. This CDR3 is built from 14 residues. For the CDR3, the DNA is TGTGCCAGCACGCGAGGGCAGAGGAATTCACCCCTCCACTTT. Protein product: CASTRGQRNSPLHF.

This chain links TRBV10-2 with TRBJ1-1; D gene ambiguous. The CDR3 has 14 residues. CDR1 and CDR2 (germline): WSHSY, SAAADI. The V end lost 6 bases, the J end lost 1 base, and 12 bases lay between the germline ends. The CDR3 region has the DNA TGCGCCAGCAGAGGGAGGCAACGGAACACTGAAGCTTTCTTT. Translation gives CASRGRQRNTEAFF.